The rows below give T cell receptor beta chains drawn from one sample of a study of CD8 T cells in ankylosing spondylitis. TCRdb reanalysed the 5' RACE reads using MiXCR and keeps one entry per CDR3 protein. The repertoire consists of approximately 17,000 distinct CDR3 sequences, with roughly 8.2% occurring once and the leading ten covering roughly 30%. Sequenced: blood. The receptors originated from a male donor with ankylosing spondylitis or in good health (not recorded which). The CDR3 runs from the conserved cysteine through the conserved F or W. The order of the fields is CDR3 protein, CDR3 DNA, J gene, D gene, clone size, V gene. The D gene is left open where the match is weak. The listing skips clone size in some rows; elsewhere it reads once, few, many or a size class.

CSARGGVWMNTEAFF	TGCAGTGCTAGGGGAGGGGTGTGGATGAACACTGAAGCTTTCTTT	TRBJ1-1	NA	NA	TRBV20-1
CASSLFGGRAGDTQYF	TGTGCCAGCAGTCTGTTTGGGGGACGAGCCGGAGATACGCAGTATTTT	TRBJ2-3	NA	many	TRBV7-9
CASSSGSKTQYF	TGTGCCAGCAGTTCCGGGTCAAAGACCCAGTACTTC	TRBJ2-5	NA	NA	TRBV28
CASSEAPPQGNIYEKLFF	TGTGCCAGCAGTGAAGCCCCTCCTCAGGGAAATATTTACGAAAAACTGTTTTTT	TRBJ1-4	NA	many	TRBV6-1
CASSPPLSGGGGEQFF	TGTGCCAGCAGCCCCCCCCTTAGCGGTGGGGGGGGTGAGCAGTTCTTC	TRBJ2-1	TRBD2	NA	TRBV3-1
CASSLDRGEKLFF	TGTGCCAGCAGTCTGGACAGGGGCGAAAAACTGTTTTTT	TRBJ1-4	TRBD1	NA	TRBV6-6
CASSWDSYGYTF	TGCGCCAGCAGCTGGGACAGTTATGGCTACACCTTC	TRBJ1-2	TRBD1	many	TRBV5-1
CASSTGPTNEKLFF	TGCGCCAGCAGTACGGGACCAACTAATGAAAAACTGTTTTTT	TRBJ1-4	NA	many	TRBV4-3
CASSQDRSGANVLTF	TGTGCCAGCAGCCAGGACAGATCTGGGGCCAACGTCCTGACTTTC	TRBJ2-6	NA	NA	TRBV3-1
CSVGPGQGNYEKLFF	TGCAGCGTTGGTCCGGGACAGGGGAATTATGAAAAACTGTTTTTT	TRBJ1-4	TRBD1	NA	TRBV29-1
CAISVDRGQGEKLFF	TGTGCCATCAGCGTCGACAGGGGGCAAGGTGAAAAACTGTTTTTT	TRBJ1-4	TRBD1	NA	TRBV10-3
CASSRRQGANTEAFF	TGTGCCAGCAGCAGGAGACAGGGGGCGAACACTGAAGCTTTCTTT	TRBJ1-1	TRBD1	many	TRBV5-6
CASSFPAAGQPQHF	TGTGCCAGCAGTTTTCCGGCAGCGGGTCAGCCCCAGCATTTT	TRBJ1-5	NA	NA	TRBV28
CASSFGQGISEAFF	TGTGCCAGCAGTTTCGGACAGGGGATAAGTGAAGCTTTCTTT	TRBJ1-1	TRBD1	many	TRBV12-3/TRBV12-4
CASRTGNQPQHF	TGTGCCAGCCGGACCGGGAATCAGCCCCAGCATTTT	TRBJ1-5	NA	many	TRBV27
CASSSGTANTGELFF	TGCGCCAGCAGCTCCGGGACAGCGAACACCGGGGAGCTGTTTTTT	TRBJ2-2	TRBD1	NA	TRBV5-1
CASSLDGNQPQHF	TGCGCCAGCAGCTTGGACGGTAACCAGCCCCAGCATTTT	TRBJ1-5	NA	many	TRBV5-1
CSVEQGVYGYTF	TGCAGCGTAGAGCAGGGCGTCTATGGCTACACCTTC	TRBJ1-2	NA	many	TRBV29-1
CATYKTGVSYEQYF	TGTGCCACCTATAAGACAGGTGTATCCTACGAGCAGTACTTC	TRBJ2-7	NA	many	TRBV28
CASRRDRPNTGELFF	TGTGCCAGCAGACGGGACAGACCGAACACCGGGGAGCTGTTTTTT	TRBJ2-2	TRBD1	few	TRBV6-5
CASSQGLGTRTGEQYF	TGTGCCAGCAGCCAAGGCTTAGGGACACGGACCGGCGAGCAGTACTTC	TRBJ2-7	NA	few	TRBV14
CASRMDSTDTQYF	TGTGCCAGCAGAATGGACAGCACAGATACGCAGTATTTT	TRBJ2-3	NA	many	TRBV6-2/TRBV6-3
CASRSGTVNTEAFF	TGTGCCAGCAGATCCGGGACAGTGAACACTGAAGCTTTCTTT	TRBJ1-1	TRBD1	medium-sized	TRBV6-5
CSVVFRETQYF	TGCAGCGTTGTCTTTAGGGAGACCCAGTACTTC	TRBJ2-5	NA	NA	TRBV29-1
CASSLTGGRLYF	TGTGCCAGCAGTTTAACCGGGGGCCGGCTGTATTTT	TRBJ2-3	NA	few	TRBV28
CASSLGLAGSSDTQYF	TGTGCCAGCAGTTTAGGCCTAGCGGGGTCCTCAGATACGCAGTATTTT	TRBJ2-3	TRBD2	few	TRBV28
CASSLRYRETEAFF	TGCGCCAGCAGCTTACGGTACAGAGAGACTGAAGCTTTCTTT	TRBJ1-1	NA	many	TRBV5-1
CASSLAQGIYNEQFF	TGCGCCAGCAGCTTGGCACAGGGAATCTACAATGAGCAGTTCTTC	TRBJ2-1	NA	many	TRBV5-1
CASSLAHVGELFF	TGTGCCAGCAGTTTAGCGCACGTCGGGGAGCTGTTTTTT	TRBJ2-2	NA	NA	TRBV12-3/TRBV12-4
CASSLAGGGAYNEQFF	TGTGCCAGCAGCTTAGCGGGCGGGGGGGCCTACAATGAGCAGTTCTTC	TRBJ2-1	TRBD2	NA	TRBV7-2
CANTKGYSNQPQHF	TGTGCCAATACTAAGGGATATAGCAATCAGCCCCAGCATTTT	TRBJ1-5	NA	few	TRBV28
CSAIGQSDYSNQPQHF	TGCAGTGCCATCGGACAGTCCGATTATAGCAATCAGCCCCAGCATTTT	TRBJ1-5	NA	many	TRBV20-1
CSVPGQNTEAFF	TGCAGCGTACCGGGACAGAACACTGAAGCTTTCTTT	TRBJ1-1	NA	few	TRBV29-1
CASSPRGGQGDTEAFF	TGTGCCAGCAGCCCCCGTGGGGGACAGGGGGACACTGAAGCTTTCTTT	TRBJ1-1	TRBD1	many	TRBV7-9
CSVAGQFGQFF	TGCAGCGTGGCCGGACAGTTCGGGCAGTTCTTC	TRBJ2-1	NA	NA	TRBV29-1
CASSPPSGELFF	TGTGCCAGCTCACCCCCCTCCGGGGAGCTGTTTTTT	TRBJ2-2	NA	few	TRBV18
CASSLFSGEKLFF	TGTGCCAGCAGCCTCTTTTCGGGCGAAAAACTGTTTTTT	TRBJ1-4	NA	NA	TRBV21-1
CSASSGRDTDTQYF	TGCAGTGCTAGTAGCGGGAGGGACACAGATACGCAGTATTTT	TRBJ2-3	TRBD2	NA	TRBV20-1
CSASGGTSNQPQHF	TGCAGTGCCAGCGGCGGGACAAGCAATCAGCCCCAGCATTTT	TRBJ1-5	NA	medium-sized	TRBV20-1
CASSPASLTDTQYF	TGTGCCAGCAGCCCGGCCAGCCTCACAGATACGCAGTATTTT	TRBJ2-3	NA	few	TRBV4-2
CSVPNRAGGPGNEQFF	TGCAGCGTCCCCAACAGGGCGGGAGGGCCTGGGAATGAGCAGTTCTTC	TRBJ2-1	TRBD2	NA	TRBV29-1
CASSLLRTDGELFF	TGTGCCAGCAGCTTACTAAGGACAGACGGGGAGCTGTTTTTT	TRBJ2-2	NA	NA	TRBV7-2
CASTPGGGQSKTQYF	TGTGCCAGCACCCCTGGGGGAGGCCAATCGAAGACCCAGTACTTC	TRBJ2-5	NA	many	TRBV12-3/TRBV12-4
CASSFRGTNTEAFF	TGCGCCAGCAGCTTCAGGGGGACTAACACTGAAGCTTTCTTT	TRBJ1-1	TRBD1	many	TRBV5-1
CASSLVGETQYF	TGTGCCAGCAGTTTAGTAGGAGAGACCCAGTACTTC	TRBJ2-5	NA	many	TRBV12-3/TRBV12-4
CASSPRTGNGYTF	TGTGCCAGCAGCCCTAGGACAGGGAACGGCTACACCTTC	TRBJ1-2	TRBD1	few	TRBV7-9
CSAKKRESADTQYF	TGCAGTGCGAAAAAGCGGGAGTCCGCGGATACGCAGTATTTT	TRBJ2-3	TRBD2	many	TRBV20-1
CASSPVAENTGELFF	TGTGCCAGCTCACCTGTAGCGGAAAACACCGGGGAGCTGTTTTTT	TRBJ2-2	NA	NA	TRBV18